Listed here are 30 T cell receptor beta chains from one sample, sequenced in a study of brain T cells in children with intractable seizures. Time point reported: blood from clinic visit 5 months post-surgery; TSC patient then seizure free. TCRdb's copy holds only in-frame clones and misses some; the assay was immunoSEQ multiplex PCR. This sample yields 300,000 to 400,000 clones, of which over 90% are seen a single time; under 7% belongs to the top ten. The material was peripheral blood, obtained around 5 months after surgery. These receptor sequences come from a boy under two years old with tuberous sclerosis and intractable seizures.

This rearrangement joins TRBV2 to TRBJ2-7, with 8 bases lining up with TRBD2. Trimming removed 5 bases from V and 1 base from J; junction bases left unmatched: 10. Germline V gene lookup returns CDR1 SNHLY and CDR2 FYNNEI. This CDR3 comprises 16 residues. The CDR3 nucleotides read TGTGCCAGCAGTACATCTCGGCGGGAGGTATCCTACGAGCAGTACTTC. Its protein product is CASSTSRREVSYEQYF.

The chain recombines TRBV5-8 with TRBJ2-3; TRBD2 is a possible D gene (7 bases). In germline, CDR1 is SGHTS, CDR2 YDEGEE. CDR3 size: 18 residues. The V and J ends lost 1 base and 2 bases respectively, with 20 bases between them. The chain's CDR3 is CASSLFRGAGADTDTQYF. In nucleotides, the CDR3 is TGTGCCAGCAGCTTGTTCCGAGGCGCGGGGGCCGACACAGATACGCAGTATTTT.

This sequence joins TRBV12-3 or TRBV12-4 and TRBJ1-1; a possible D gene is TRBD1 (5 bases). V was cut by 6 bases and J by 11 bases, with 16 bases left in between. CDR3 size: 12 residues. CDR3: CASSRGDTGAFF. The CDR3 region has the DNA TGTGCCAGCAGCAGAGGGGATACGGGGGCTTTCTTT.

The chain joins TRBV4-1 to TRBJ2-1, with 12 nucleotides matching TRBD2. The germline gives CDR1 MGHRA, CDR2 YSYEKL. The CDR3 is 13 amino acids. Germline trimming cut 5 bases from V and 13 bases from J; bases unmatched to any gene: 6. As DNA, the CDR3 is TGCGCCAGCAGCACTGGACTAGCGGGATACCAGTTCTTC. Translation gives CASSTGLAGYQFF.

This chain links TRBV3-1 (or the pseudogene TRBV3-2) with TRBJ1-2; no clear D. The CDR3 runs to 14 residues. Germline V gives CDR1 LGHDT, CDR2 YNNKEL (reference sequence). Trimming left V 4 bases short and J 6 bases short, with 15 bases between. CDR3 in amino acids: CASSPQEGVDGYTF. The CDR3 DNA is TGTGCCAGCAGCCCCCAGGAGGGTGTAGATGGCTACACCTTC.

The rearrangement links TRBV6-5 to TRBJ2-7; D is unresolved. The germline V gene encodes CDR1 MNHEY and CDR2 SVGAGI. The CDR3 is made up of 16 amino acids. V lost 4 bases to trimming and J lost 2 bases, with 18 bases between them. The DNA of the CDR3 is TGTGCCAGCAGTTCCCGTGGTGCGAGCGAGGCCTACGAGCAGTACTTC. Its protein is CASSSRGASEAYEQYF.

The chain combines TRBV28 with TRBJ2-3, with 9 positions matching TRBD2. V gave up 2 bases and J gave up 4 bases; unmatched junction bases: 1. This CDR3 contains 14 residues. Germline-derived CDR1 and CDR2 are MDHEN and SYDVKM. CDR3 bases: TGTGCCAGCAGTTTAGCGGGAGGGGCAGATACGCAGTATTTT. Translating it yields CASSLAGGADTQYF.

The CDR3 nucleotides are TGCAGTGCTAGAGTTAAGGAGCCCCAGCATTTT. The encoded protein is CSARVKEPQHF. The J gene is TRBJ1-5, the V gene TRBV20-1; D unresolved. The CDR3 consists of 11 residues. The germline V gene has CDR1 DFQATT and CDR2 SNEGSKA (reference sequence). V was trimmed by 1 base and J by 8 bases, leaving 6 bases between them.

This clone was seen repeatedly, ten times or more. CDR3 in amino acids: CASSLGGHQHF. The CDR3 region has the DNA TGTGCCAGCAGTTTGGGGGGCCACCAGCATTTT. The chain recombines TRBV12-3 or TRBV12-4 with TRBJ1-5; possible D gene TRBD1, 6 bases. Trimming removed 3 bases at V and 12 bases at J, with 9 bases between. CDR3 length: 11 amino acids.

The genes are TRBV24-1 and TRBJ2-3, with TRBD1 matching 9 bases. Trimming cost V 7 bases and J 4 bases; bases outside gene matches: 11. From germline, CDR1 is KGHDR and CDR2 SFDVKD. The CDR3 covers 16 residues. CDR3: CATSQNGQGRSDTQYF. The CDR3 DNA reads TGTGCCACCAGCCAAAACGGACAGGGGAGGTCAGATACGCAGTATTTT.

This chain links TRBV2 with TRBJ1-3, with TRBD1 as a possible D gene (5 bases). Germline V gene lookup returns CDR1 SNHLY and CDR2 FYNNEI. This CDR3 has 14 residues. The V gene lost 3 bases and the J gene lost 4 bases, with 10 bases spanning the gap. The CDR3 DNA sequence: TGTGCCAGCAGTGATACAGGTGGAGGAAACACCATATATTTT. The encoded protein is CASSDTGGGNTIYF.

The chain combines TRBV5-6 with TRBJ1-2, with TRBD1 matching 9 bases. The V gene's germline CDR1 is SGHDT and CDR2 YYEEEE. Trimming at V came to 0 bases and at J to 3 bases, leaving 15 bases not matched to a gene. The CDR3 is 19 amino acids. The chain's CDR3 is CASSLGRGQGLLWDYGYTF. In DNA form, the CDR3 reads TGTGCCAGCAGCTTGGGACGGGGACAGGGTTTACTATGGGACTATGGCTACACCTTC.

The genes are TRBV4-2 and TRBJ1-4, with D possibly being TRBD1 (5 bases). The germline CDR1 and CDR2 sequences are LGHNA and YNFKEQ. The germline V and J ends were trimmed by 4 bases and 3 bases, with 15 bases remaining between them. The CDR3 extends over 16 amino acids. The CDR3 here is CASSLRPGGSNEKLFF. CDR3 sequence (DNA): TGTGCCAGCAGCCTTCGTCCGGGGGGGTCTAATGAAAAACTGTTTTTT.

V gene TRBV7-9 combines with J gene TRBJ1-1, with D perhaps matching TRBD1 (6 bases). CDR3 length: 15 amino acids. CDR1 and CDR2 (germline): SEHNR, FQNEAQ (reference sequence). The V gene lost 6 bases and the J gene lost 3 bases, with 17 bases spanning the gap. In nucleotides, the CDR3 is TGTGCCAGCAGTCTAGGGGACATCTGGTACACTGAAGCTTTCTTT. Translation gives CASSLGDIWYTEAFF.

The chain uses TRBV12-3 or TRBV12-4 and TRBJ2-3, with D hard to call. The CDR3 loop spans 12 amino acids. Deletions cut 6 bases from V and 5 bases from J, with 9 bases between. The CDR3 loop reads CASSPSGDTQYF. In DNA form, the CDR3 reads TGTGCCAGCAGCCCCTCCGGAGATACGCAGTATTTT.

The chain uses TRBV5-4 and TRBJ2-1, with 10 bases lining up with TRBD1. Germline CDR1 and CDR2: SGHNT and YYREEE (reference sequence). The CDR3 length is 19 residues. J was trimmed by 0 bases and V by 1 base; bases with no gene match: 10. The CDR3 sequence: CASSLRTHRQGASYNEQFF. CDR3 bases: TGTGCCAGCAGCTTGCGGACACATCGACAGGGGGCCTCCTACAATGAGCAGTTCTTC.

With regard to this clone: Different DNA sequences within this sample yield the same CDR3. The J gene is TRBJ1-2, the V gene TRBV29-1; no clear D gene. CDR3 length equals 10 residues. The V end lost 4 bases, the J end lost 6 bases, and 6 bases lay between the germline ends. Germline assignment: CDR1 SQVTM and CDR2 ANQGSEA. The CDR3 is CSVGGDGYTF. The CDR3 coding sequence is TGCAGCGTTGGCGGTGATGGCTACACCTTC.

The genes are TRBV4-1 and TRBJ1-4, with D maybe TRBD1 (6 bases). Germline CDR1 is MGHRA and CDR2 is YSYEKL. This CDR3 spans 14 amino acids. V was shortened by 1 base and J by 7 bases, with 10 bases between the two germline ends. As DNA, the CDR3 is TGCGCCAGCAGCCAAGTACAGGGAGGTGAAAAACTGTTTTTT. As protein: CASSQVQGGEKLFF.

The chain combines TRBV28 with TRBJ2-7, with 9 positions matching TRBD1. V lost 8 bases to trimming and J lost 6 bases; unmatched junction nucleotides: 8. CDR1 is MDHEN and CDR2 is SYDVKM in the germline V gene. This CDR3 contains 13 residues. CDR3 amino acids: CASAKTGGGEQYF. The CDR3 nucleotides are TGTGCCAGCGCCAAGACAGGGGGGGGCGAGCAGTACTTC.

For this clone: Within the sample, other DNA sequences also encode this same CDR3. CDR3 in DNA: TGTGCCAGCAGCGTAGCGAGTAGCACAGATACGCAGTATTTT. It encodes CASSVASSTDTQYF. The chain links TRBV9 to TRBJ2-3; no clear D. Trimming stripped 0 bases from V and 0 bases from J, with 5 bases between. CDR1 is SGDLS and CDR2 is YYNGEE in the germline V gene. The CDR3 is 14 residues long.

This sequence joins TRBV2 and TRBJ2-3; D call uncertain. CDR3 length: 12 amino acids. The germline V gene encodes CDR1 SNHLY and CDR2 FYNNEI. DNA for the CDR3: TGTGCGACATGGGGTCTCACAGATACGCAGTATTTT. Amino acid sequence: CATWGLTDTQYF.

This chain connects TRBV3-1 (or the pseudogene TRBV3-2) to TRBJ2-1; D may be TRBD1 (6 bases). The V end was cut by 4 bases, the J end by 0 bases, with 13 bases between. This CDR3 has 16 amino acids. CDR1 is LGHDT, CDR2 YNNKEL, per germline (reference sequence). CDR3 protein: CASSLSLGGSYNEQFF. The DNA of the CDR3 is TGTGCCAGCAGCCTCTCCTTAGGGGGCTCCTACAATGAGCAGTTCTTC.

The rearrangement links TRBV5-4 to TRBJ1-2, with D unresolved. Germline V gene sequence: CDR1 SGHNT, CDR2 YYREEE (reference sequence). This CDR3 spans 13 amino acids. V was pared by 4 bases and J by 3 bases, with 10 bases between. The CDR3 nucleotides are TGTGCCAGCAGCGACGACATGTACTATGGCTACACCTTC. Translating it yields CASSDDMYYGYTF.

The V gene is TRBV5-1, the J gene TRBJ1-1, with TRBD1 as a possible D gene (6 bases). With 4 bases removed from V and 1 base from J, the gap between germline ends came to 14 bases. The CDR3 has 15 residues. The V gene's germline CDR1 is SGHRS and CDR2 YFSETQ. The CDR3 loop reads CASSSEQGWNTEAFF. The CDR3 nucleotides read TGCGCCAGCAGCAGCGAACAGGGCTGGAACACTGAAGCTTTCTTT.

V usage is TRBV9 and J usage is TRBJ2-2, with 9 bases fitting TRBD1. Germline assignment: CDR1 SGDLS and CDR2 YYNGEE. CDR3 length equals 16 residues. The ends lost 0 bases at V and 3 bases at J; junction bases unmatched: 3. The CDR3 bases are TGTGCCAGCAGCGTAGTCGGGGACAGGGACACCGGGGAGCTGTTTTTT. Translated, it gives CASSVVGDRDTGELFF.

The chain couples TRBV7-9 to TRBJ1-2, with a possible D match to TRBD1 (6 bases). CDR1 is SEHNR and CDR2 is FQNEAQ in the germline V gene (reference sequence). V lost 3 bases to trimming and J lost 2 bases, with 10 bases between them. The CDR3 spans 14 residues. The CDR3 coding sequence is TGTGCCAGCAGCTTCCCGGGACAAAACTATGGCTACACCTTC. Amino acids: CASSFPGQNYGYTF.

V and J are TRBV2 and TRBJ2-2; TRBD2 aligns across 8 bases. The CDR3 spans 16 residues. J gave up 6 bases and V 7 bases, and 13 bases lay outside the gene matches. Germline assignment: CDR1 SNHLY and CDR2 FYNNEI. The CDR3 is CASKKAGTSWAGELFF. CDR3 DNA: TGTGCCAGCAAAAAGGCCGGGACTAGTTGGGCCGGGGAGCTGTTTTTT. The variable domain in full, with the rest retrieved from reference TRBV2 and TRBJ2-2, is EPEVTQTPSHQVTQMGQEVILRCVPISNHLYFYWYRQILGQKVEFLVSFYNNEISEKSEIFDDQFSVERPDGSNFTLKIRSTKLEDSAMYFCASKKAGTSWAGELFFGEGSRLTVL.

The V call is TRBV4-1, the J call TRBJ2-1, with 7 bases identical to TRBD1. Trimming at V came to 0 bases and at J to 0 bases, leaving 5 bases not matched to a gene. CDR1 is MGHRA and CDR2 is YSYEKL in the germline V gene. The CDR3 consists of 17 residues. The CDR3 DNA follows: TGCGCCAGCAGCCAAGAAGGGGGCCTGCACTCCTACAATGAGCAGTTCTTC. This encodes CASSQEGGLHSYNEQFF.

In DNA, the CDR3 is TGTGCCACCAGTGATCCCGGGACAGGGGGCGTTGAGCAGTTCTTC. This translates into CATSDPGTGGVEQFF. The genes are TRBV24-1 and TRBJ2-1, with 12 bases aligning to TRBD1. This CDR3 contains 15 residues. Germline V lookup: CDR1 KGHDR, CDR2 SFDVKD. The ends lost 3 bases at V and 9 bases at J; junction bases unmatched: 5.

The J gene is TRBJ2-7, the V gene TRBV6-1; tentative D call: TRBD1 (6 bases). The V and J ends lost 0 bases and 0 bases respectively, with 6 bases between them. The CDR3 spans 14 residues. Germline V gives CDR1 MNHNS, CDR2 SASEGT. The CDR3 protein is CASSEADSSYEQYF. The CDR3 nucleotides are TGTGCCAGCAGTGAAGCGGACAGCTCCTACGAGCAGTACTTC.